The TCR beta chain described here comes from a study of cytomegalovirus exposure and HLA in healthy donors. 60 Vbeta and 13 Jbeta primers were used in PCR. Sequenced by immunoSEQ multiplex PCR; TCRdb stores in-frame clones only, minus some. The repertoire holds some 120,000 clones, with about 78% as singletons. The germline V and J ends were trimmed by 6 bases and 1 base, with 15 bases remaining between them. Germline V lookup: CDR1 ENHRY, CDR2 SYGVKD. This CDR3 spans 15 amino acids. Study-level results: Owing to their indistinguishability, certain V segments, notably TRBV6-2 and TRBV6-3, were excluded. Later work found most CMV-associated TCR beta chains apparently HLA-restricted. Later analysis identified several of the most significant clusters that appeared linked to common viral pathogens. As a later analysis revealed, the rate of TCR association differed by HLA locus, with DRB1 most and HLA-C fewest.

With regard to this clone: Its matching antigen is unknown.

This TCR derives from a woman aged 40 to 55 in good health and CMV-seropositive. The chain couples TRBV10-3 to TRBJ1-1, with no clear D. The sample comprised PBMCs. For the CDR3, the DNA is TGTGCCATCAGGCCAGGTCGCTCGGCGAACACTGAAGCTTTCTTT. It specifies CAIRPGRSANTEAFF.